Listed below are T cell receptor beta chains from one sample, sequenced in a study of Graves' ophthalmopathy and Graves' hyperthyroidism. TCRdb reanalysed the multiplex PCR reads using MiXCR and keeps one entry per CDR3 protein. The table includes hundreds of thousands of distinct CDR3 sequences, about 38% detected once. The sequenced sample consisted of peripheral blood. The receptors come from an adult man with Graves' ophthalmopathy. Each CDR3 is given with its conserved first and last residue. A D gene is named only where the DNA matches it firmly. Where a row states a size, it is once, few, many or the class of an expanded clone; other rows omit it.

size	V	D	length	J	CDR3	DNA
-	TRBV19	-	12	TRBJ1-2	CASSMKGDGYTF	TGTGCCAGTAGTATGAAGGGAGATGGCTACACCTTC
many	TRBV7-9	-	15	TRBJ2-2	CASSLGSPNTGELFF	TGTGCCAGCAGCTTAGGAAGCCCGAACACCGGGGAGCTGTTTTTT
many	TRBV13	TRBD1	15	TRBJ2-5	CASSLIGTGKETQYF	TGTGCCAGCAGCCTGATTGGGACAGGGAAAGAGACCCAGTACTTC
-	TRBV10-3	-	13	TRBJ1-5	CAISGQSEETQHF	TGTGCCATCAGTGGACAGTCAGAAGAGACCCAGCATTTT
few	TRBV4-1	-	15	TRBJ1-1	CASSQTITTNTEAFF	TGCGCCAGCAGCCAAACTATCACAACGAACACTGAAGCTTTCTTT
few	TRBV12-3/TRBV12-4	-	16	TRBJ1-5	CASSLQLVGAGQPQHF	TGTGCCAGCAGTTTACAGTTAGTGGGGGCTGGTCAGCCCCAGCATTTT
-	TRBV7-8	-	18	TRBJ1-5	CASSLPLGAADSNQPQHF	TGTGCCAGCAGCTTACCGCTTGGGGCCGCCGATAGCAATCAGCCCCAGCATTTT
-	TRBV7-3	-	17	TRBJ2-7	CASSLPRVQGIPYEQYF	TGTGCCAGCAGCCTACCTAGGGTGCAGGGCATCCCCTACGAGCAGTACTTC
many	TRBV24-1	-	15	TRBJ1-4	CATSDWRSGNEKLFF	TGTGCCACCAGTGATTGGCGATCGGGGAATGAAAAACTGTTTTTT
few	TRBV11-3	TRBD2	18	TRBJ2-5	CASSQRQASGGHGETQYF	TGTGCCAGCAGCCAGAGACAGGCTAGCGGGGGTCATGGAGAGACCCAGTACTTC
-	TRBV25-1	TRBD2	17	TRBJ2-4	CASSDKGLANSAGIQYF	TGTGCCAGCAGTGACAAGGGACTAGCGAATTCTGCGGGCATTCAGTACTTC
many	TRBV20-1	-	14	TRBJ1-4	CSAPVGRDSEKLFF	TGCAGTGCTCCGGTCGGCAGGGACTCCGAAAAACTGTTTTTT
many	TRBV9	-	16	TRBJ2-6	CASSVVGSSGANVLTF	TGTGCCAGCAGCGTAGTGGGGAGCTCTGGGGCCAACGTCCTGACTTTC
-	TRBV30	-	11	TRBJ2-2	CAKGEAGELFF	TGTGCTAAGGGGGAAGCCGGGGAGCTGTTTTTT
many	TRBV10-3	-	13	TRBJ1-2	CAISDWDSTGYTF	TGTGCCATCAGTGATTGGGACTCGACGGGCTACACCTTC
once	TRBV10-3	TRBD1	15	TRBJ2-6	CAISEGQGGSIVLTF	TGTGCCATCAGTGAGGGACAGGGAGGTAGCATCGTCCTGACTTTC
once	TRBV19	-	16	TRBJ2-6	CASSPRGNSGANVLTF	TGTGCCAGTAGTCCCCGAGGGAACTCTGGGGCCAACGTCCTGACTTTC
-	TRBV29-1	TRBD1	12	TRBJ1-1	CSVGTGATQAFF	TGCAGCGTAGGGACAGGGGCAACCCAAGCTTTCTTT
many	TRBV7-2	TRBD1	14	TRBJ2-5	CASSKDRAQETQYF	TGTGCCAGCAGCAAGGACAGGGCCCAAGAGACCCAGTACTTC
many	TRBV5-5	-	15	TRBJ1-5	CASSLDRALNQPQHF	TGTGCCAGCAGCTTGGACAGGGCCCTCAATCAGCCCCAGCATTTT
once	TRBV2	TRBD2	17	TRBJ2-5	CASSETSGTGAGETQYF	TGTGCCAGCAGTGAGACTAGCGGGACTGGGGCTGGAGAGACCCAGTACTTC
-	TRBV7-2	-	13	TRBJ2-7	CASSSGHRYEQYF	TGTGCCAGCAGCTCGGGACACCGCTACGAGCAGTACTTC
many	TRBV10-2	-	12	TRBJ1-4	CASRTANEKLFF	TGCGCCAGCCGGACAGCGAATGAAAAACTGTTTTTT
-	TRBV30	-	13	TRBJ1-2	CAWSSLADYGYTF	TGTGCCTGGAGTTCTTTGGCGGACTATGGCTACACCTTC